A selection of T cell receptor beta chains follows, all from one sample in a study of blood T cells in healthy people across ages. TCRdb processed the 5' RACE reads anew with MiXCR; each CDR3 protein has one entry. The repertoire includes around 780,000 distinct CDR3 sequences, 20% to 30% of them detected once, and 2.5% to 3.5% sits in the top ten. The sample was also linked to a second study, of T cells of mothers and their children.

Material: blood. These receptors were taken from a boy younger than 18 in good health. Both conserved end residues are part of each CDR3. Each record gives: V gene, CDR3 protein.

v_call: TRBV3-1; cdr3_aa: CASSQEPRTGNTEAFF
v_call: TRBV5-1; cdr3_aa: CASSSLPGLAPYNEQFF
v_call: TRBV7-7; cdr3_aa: CASSLIPGQGAETQYF
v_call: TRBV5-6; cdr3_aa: CASSFIRTVEETQYF
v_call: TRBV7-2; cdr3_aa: CASSSIRQGRNEKLFF
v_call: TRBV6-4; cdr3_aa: CASSGMYGAQGTEAFF
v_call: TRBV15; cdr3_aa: CATSRTKPGQGFEQYF
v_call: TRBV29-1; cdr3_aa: CSVIQGSAYNEQFF
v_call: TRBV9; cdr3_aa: CASSVVPGDGYTF
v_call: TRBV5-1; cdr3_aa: CASRGGPQETQYF
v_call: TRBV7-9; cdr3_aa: CASSQQQETQYF
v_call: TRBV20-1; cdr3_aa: CSARDSGDLSHSPLHF
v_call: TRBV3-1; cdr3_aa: CASSQDLRETNEQFF
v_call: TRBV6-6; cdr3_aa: CASSYAYGEADEKLFF
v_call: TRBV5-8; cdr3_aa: CASSLEQGFFSPLHF
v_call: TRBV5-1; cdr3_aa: CASSFAGEATEAFF
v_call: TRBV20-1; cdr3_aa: CSTDTQYF
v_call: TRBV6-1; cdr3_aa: CASSRPGQGVYHGYTF
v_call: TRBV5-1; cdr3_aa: CASSSGTSGEERQFF
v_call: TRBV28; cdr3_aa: CASSLRRWGGYEQYF
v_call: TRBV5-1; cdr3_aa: CASSFAGKETQYF
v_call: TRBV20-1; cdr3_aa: CSAAGQMLDSPLHF
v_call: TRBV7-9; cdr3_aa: CASRPPGGANYGYTF
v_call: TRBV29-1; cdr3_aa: CSAFSGDSLNEQFF